This T cell receptor (beta chain) emerged from a study of T-cell reconstitution after alpha-beta-depleted transplantation in children. Study results and caveats: High day-60 TCRbeta diversity in some patients came from surviving recipient T cells and thymic progenitors. As was reported, about two months after transplant, alpha-beta T cells came from several hundred expanded graft clones. T-cell counts and diversity were attributed mostly to newly produced T cells one year after transplant.

Preparation of the TCRbeta library involved a method that used unique molecular identifiers. TCRdb fed the PCR reads into MiXCR, producing one record per CDR3 protein. The sample has about 220,000 distinct CDR3 sequences; around a sixth are singletons. For this clonotype: Its antigen is not identified.

The clonotype was recovered from a male patient aged 2-10 years who had a stem cell transplant for acute lymphoblastic leukemia, so the T cells may come from the graft donor. The sample consisted of PBMCs, mostly from graft donor cells, taken 360 days after TCRalphabeta/CD19-depleted stem cell transplant.

The CDR3 is CASSLWHFADTQYF. CDR3 coding DNA: TGTGCCAGCAGCTTATGGCATTTCGCAGATACGCAGTATTTT. The chain has TRBV11-2 and TRBJ2-3; D call uncertain. V lost 2 bases and J lost 4, with 10 bases in between. Germline-derived CDR1 and CDR2 are SGHAT and FQNNGV. This CDR3 comprises 14 residues.